Below are 27 T cell receptor beta chains sequenced from a single sample in a study of technical replicates of blood from a handful of donors. Method: immunoSEQ multiplex PCR; TCRdb's copy keeps in-frame clones and lacks some. The data contain under 75,000 clones, 90% to 95% of them singletons. Sequencing used PBMCs. Every receptor here comes from a human donor in good health. Some clones in this sample may be carry-over from other donors' samples.

The chain carries TRBV19 and TRBJ1-1; D ambiguous. Per the germline V gene, CDR1 is LNHDA and CDR2 is SQIVND (reference sequence). CDR3 length: 13 amino acids. V was cut by 7 bases and J by 9 bases, with 18 bases left in between. The CDR3 sequence is CASTPRRGSQAFF. In DNA form, the CDR3 reads TGTGCCAGTACCCCAAGGCGAGGGAGTCAAGCTTTCTTT. Combining the CDR3 with reference TRBV19 and TRBJ1-1 gives the whole variable domain DGGITQSPKYLFRKEGQNVTLSCEQNLNHDAMYWYRQDPGQGLRLIYYSQIVNDFQKGDIAEGYSVSREKKESFPLTVTSAQKNPTAFYLCASTPRRGSQAFFGQGTRLTVV.

Only one count was recorded for this clone. The V gene is TRBV4-3, the J gene TRBJ2-3; possible D gene TRBD1, 6 bases. Trimming pared 5 bases from V and 2 bases from J, leaving 17 bases between. The CDR3 is 16 amino acids. The germline gives CDR1 LGHNA, CDR2 YSLEER. The CDR3 DNA follows: TGCGCCAGCAGCTCAGAGGGGGTCCGGGTCACAGATACGCAGTATTTT. Protein sequence: CASSSEGVRVTDTQYF.

This chain joins TRBV10-3 and TRBJ1-1; D might be TRBD1 (5 bases). CDR1 is ENHRY, CDR2 SYGVKD, per germline. This CDR3 spans 14 amino acids. Deletions cut 2 bases from V and 5 bases from J, with 12 bases between. For the CDR3, the DNA is TGTGCCATCAGTGAGGTGGGGGGTGTTACTGAAGCTTTCTTT. Its protein product is CAISEVGGVTEAFF.

The chain carries TRBV7-2 and TRBJ2-7; TRBD2 aligns across 10 bases. The CDR3 consists of 16 residues. Germline trimming cut 1 base from V and 7 bases from J; bases unmatched to any gene: 10. In germline, CDR1 is SGHTA, CDR2 FQGNSA. As DNA, the CDR3 is TGTGCCAGCAGCTTAGTAGTCGCTAGCGGGGGAAGGGAGCAGTACTTC. Its protein product is CASSLVVASGGREQYF. The variable domain in full, with the rest retrieved from reference TRBV7-2 and TRBJ2-7, is GAGVSQSPSNKVTEKGKDVELRCDPISGHTALYWYRQSLGQGLEFLIYFQGNSAPDKSGLPSDRFSAERTGGSVSTLTIQRTQQEDSAVYLCASSLVVASGGREQYFGPGTRLTVT.

The J gene is TRBJ1-2, the V gene TRBV6-5; D is uncertain. The V end lost 6 bases, the J end lost 0 bases, and 11 bases lay between the germline ends. Germline V gene data show CDR1 as MNHEY and CDR2 as SVGAGI. The CDR3 spans 14 residues. The CDR3 loop is CASRLGKTNYGYTF. The CDR3 DNA reads as TGTGCCAGCAGGCTCGGGAAGACTAACTATGGCTACACCTTC.

This chain joins TRBV5-1 and TRBJ2-2, with 7 bases aligning to TRBD2. V gave up 5 bases and J gave up 1 base; unmatched junction bases: 5. Germline loops: CDR1 SGHRS, CDR2 YFSETQ. CDR3 length: 15 amino acids. The CDR3 DNA follows: TGCGCCAGCAGTCCCGGGACTAAGAACACCGGGGAGCTGTTTTTT. It yields the protein CASSPGTKNTGELFF.

The CDR3 DNA reads as TGCGCCAGCAGCTTGACCGCGGGGGGGTCGGGTGAGCAGTTCTTC. Translation: CASSLTAGGSGEQFF. This chain uses TRBV5-1 with TRBJ2-1; 9 positions match TRBD2. The CDR3 runs to 15 residues. The J segment lost 9 bases and the V segment lost 1 base, leaving 8 bases of the junction unmatched. Germline V gives CDR1 SGHRS, CDR2 YFSETQ.

This clone was observed a few times. This chain joins TRBV2 and TRBJ2-4, with TRBD2 identical over 15 bases. J lost 3 bases, V lost 10 bases, and 10 bases had no gene match. The CDR3 consists of 17 residues. Germline assignment: CDR1 SNHLY and CDR2 FYNNEI. The DNA of the CDR3 is TGTGCCACCAAAAGGGGACTAGCGGGGGGTAACAAAAACATTCAGTACTTC. Its protein product is CATKRGLAGGNKNIQYF. The variable domain in full, completed from reference TRBV2 and TRBJ2-4, reads EPEVTQTPSHQVTQMGQEVILRCVPISNHLYFYWYRQILGQKVEFLVSFYNNEISEKSEIFDDQFSVERPDGSNFTLKIRSTKLEDSAMYFCATKRGLAGGNKNIQYFGAGTRLSVL.

This clone was detected only once. V and J are TRBV7-2 and TRBJ1-6, with a tentative D call TRBD1 (5 bases). In germline, CDR1 is SGHTA, CDR2 FQGNSA. The CDR3 has 14 amino acids. V lost 5 bases and J 16 bases, leaving 21 bases between the germline ends. The CDR3 sequence: CASSAGGTIRFLHF. In nucleotides, the CDR3 is TGTGCCAGCAGCGCCGGGGGGACGATCAGATTTCTCCACTTT.

This clone occurred once. The genes are TRBV15 and TRBJ2-1; D possibly corresponds to TRBD1 (5 bases). The CDR3 covers 19 residues. CDR1 and CDR2 (germline): LNHNV, YYDKDF (reference sequence). V lost 1 base to trimming and J lost 0 bases, with 19 bases between them. The CDR3: CATSRGDMKGFGSYNEQFF. In DNA form, the CDR3 reads TGTGCCACCAGCAGAGGAGATATGAAGGGGTTTGGCTCCTACAATGAGCAGTTCTTC.

The chain recombines TRBV7-2 with TRBJ2-7; 10 bases match TRBD2. The V and J ends lost 5 bases and 2 bases, in that order; junction bases with no gene match: 3. Germline V lookup: CDR1 SGHTA, CDR2 FQGNSA. CDR3 length equals 14 residues. CDR3 in amino acids: CASSQTSGTYEQYF. The CDR3, as DNA: TGTGCCAGCAGCCAAACTAGCGGGACCTACGAGCAGTACTTC. The full variable domain, rest sourced from reference TRBV7-2 and TRBJ2-7, is GAGVSQSPSNKVTEKGKDVELRCDPISGHTALYWYRQSLGQGLEFLIYFQGNSAPDKSGLPSDRFSAERTGGSVSTLTIQRTQQEDSAVYLCASSQTSGTYEQYFGPGTRLTVT.

The rearrangement links TRBV6-5 to TRBJ2-2; no reliable D call. Trimming took 6 bases from V and 5 from J, leaving 7 bases between them. The CDR3 consists of 12 residues. Germline V gives CDR1 MNHEY, CDR2 SVGAGI. CDR3 sequence reads: CASSPTTGELFF. The DNA for the CDR3 is TGTGCCAGCAGCCCAACAACCGGGGAGCTGTTTTTT.

The chain joins TRBV9 to TRBJ2-3; TRBD2 agrees at 8 bases. Germline loops: CDR1 SGDLS, CDR2 YYNGEE. The CDR3 spans 15 residues. The V gene end was trimmed by 2 bases and the J gene end by 2 bases; junction bases not matched to a gene: 4. The CDR3 region is CASSVGGVTTDTQYF. In nucleotides, the CDR3 is TGTGCCAGCAGCGTCGGGGGGGTAACCACAGATACGCAGTATTTT.

This clone has a single count. The chain has TRBV5-4 and TRBJ2-5; 10 positions agree with TRBD2. With 2 bases clipped from V and 5 bases from J, the junction kept 6 bases outside the gene matches. CDR1 is SGHNT and CDR2 is YYREEE in the germline V gene (reference sequence). This CDR3 has 15 amino acids. The DNA for the CDR3 is TGTGCCAGCAGCTTCCCTAGCGGGGGAAAGGAGACCCAGTACTTC. Encoded protein: CASSFPSGGKETQYF.

This clone was counted once. The chain uses TRBV4-3 and TRBJ2-7, with a tentative D call TRBD1 (6 bases). The V gene's germline CDR1 is LGHNA and CDR2 YSLEER. The V gene lost 5 bases and the J gene lost 6 bases, with 14 bases spanning the gap. The CDR3 loop spans 13 amino acids. The CDR3 nucleotides are TGCGCCAGCAGCTCCAACGCAGGGGTCGAGCAGTACTTC. Its translation is CASSSNAGVEQYF.

The chain employs TRBV7-9 and TRBJ2-7; TRBD1 might be the D (5 bases). The CDR3 totals 13 residues. Germline assignment: CDR1 SEHNR and CDR2 FQNEAQ (reference sequence). Trimming left V 0 bases short and J 3 bases short, with 6 bases between. CDR3 region: CASSLAQGYEQYF. CDR3 bases: TGTGCCAGCAGCTTAGCCCAGGGCTACGAGCAGTACTTC. The full variable domain, with the rest looked up from reference TRBV7-9 and TRBJ2-7, is DTGVSQNPRHKITKRGQNVTFRCDPISEHNRLYWYRQTLGQGPEFLTYFQNEAQLEKSRLLSDRFSAERPKGSFSTLEIQRTEQGDSAMYLCASSLAQGYEQYFGPGTRLTVT.

The CDR3 sequence is CATSRTRAEAFF. The CDR3 bases are TGTGCCACCAGCAGAACGAGGGCTGAAGCTTTCTTT. The chain links TRBV15 to TRBJ1-1; the D is unclear. The CDR3 runs 12 residues. V was pared by 2 bases and J by 6 bases, with 7 bases between. Germline values: CDR1 LNHNV, CDR2 YYDKDF (reference sequence).

This clone was picked up a small number of times. The chain links TRBV6-1 to TRBJ1-5; TRBD1 aligns across 11 bases. Trimming took 6 bases from V and 9 from J; bases not matched to a gene: 10. The CDR3 has 15 residues. Germline CDR1 and CDR2: MNHNS and SASEGT. The CDR3 nucleotides are TGTGCCAGCAGCTTGGGACAGGGGGGGGAGAGGCCCCAGCATTTT. Its translation: CASSLGQGGERPQHF.

This chain connects TRBV25-1 to TRBJ1-1; TRBD1 matches at 7 bases. Germline values: CDR1 MGHDK, CDR2 SYGVNS. V lost 8 bases, J lost 3 bases, and 9 bases stayed unmatched. This CDR3 has 14 residues. The DNA of the CDR3 is TGTGCCAGCCCCGAACGAACAGGGGACACTGAAGCTTTCTTT. Its translation: CASPERTGDTEAFF. The variable domain in full, completed from reference TRBV25-1 and TRBJ1-1, reads EADIYQTPRYLVIGTGKKITLECSQTMGHDKMYWYQQDPGMELHLIHYSYGVNSTEKGDLSSESTVSRIRTEHFPLTLESARPSHTSQYLCASPERTGDTEAFFGQGTRLTVV.

Here the CDR3 DNA reads TGTGCCAGCAGTTCTACCGGGACTAGCGGGGGGCTTCGCATTGATACGCAGTATTTT. Translating it yields CASSSTGTSGGLRIDTQYF. This sequence joins TRBV7-2 and TRBJ2-3; 15 nucleotides agree with TRBD2. Germline CDR1 is SGHTA and CDR2 is FQGNSA. Germline trimming cut 6 bases from V and 6 bases from J; bases unmatched to any gene: 16. The CDR3 sequence is 19 residues long.

V and J are TRBV5-1 and TRBJ2-3; 8 bases line up with TRBD1. Germline V CDR1 and CDR2: SGHRS, YFSETQ. CDR3 length equals 14 residues. Trimming removed 3 bases from V and 1 base from J; junction bases left unmatched: 1. The CDR3 sequence is CASSWGQGTDTQYF. The CDR3 DNA sequence: TGCGCCAGCAGCTGGGGACAGGGCACAGATACGCAGTATTTT. Filled out from reference TRBV5-1 and TRBJ2-3, the complete variable domain reads KAGVTQTPRYLIKTRGQQVTLSCSPISGHRSVSWYQQTPGQGLQFLFEYFSETQRNKGNFPGRFSGRQFSNSRSEMNVSTLELGDSALYLCASSWGQGTDTQYFGPGTRLTVL.

The chain joins TRBV4-1 to TRBJ2-1, with 7 bases that match TRBD2. V gave up 3 bases and J gave up 10 bases; unmatched junction bases: 9. The CDR3 covers 14 residues. Germline V CDR1 and CDR2: MGHRA, YSYEKL. The CDR3 nucleotides read TGCGCCAGCAGCCAGTTGATTCTAGCGGAAGAGCAGTTCTTC. This gives the protein CASSQLILAEEQFF.

The chain joins TRBV13 to TRBJ2-1; 12 bases are shared with TRBD2. Germline V gene lookup returns CDR1 PRHDT and CDR2 FYEKMQ (reference sequence). Trimming removed 9 bases from V and 8 bases from J; junction bases left unmatched: 5. The CDR3 runs 13 residues. For the CDR3, the DNA is TGTGCCAGTCAGACTAGCGGGGGTTATGAGCAGTTCTTC. Encoded protein: CASQTSGGYEQFF.

The rearrangement links TRBV6-5 to TRBJ2-5; no clear D. Germline V gene data show CDR1 as MNHEY and CDR2 as SVGAGI. The CDR3 sequence is 14 residues long. Trimming removed 0 bases at V and 1 base at J, with 6 bases between. The CDR3 nucleotides are TGTGCCAGCAGTTACTCAGACATCCAAGAGACCCAGTACTTC. Its protein product is CASSYSDIQETQYF.

The chain links TRBV2 to TRBJ2-5, with D perhaps TRBD2 (6 bases). V lost 4 bases and J 9 bases, leaving 21 bases between the germline ends. CDR3 length: 15 amino acids. CDR1 and CDR2 (germline): SNHLY, FYNNEI. Here the CDR3 DNA reads TGTGCCAGCAGTGGGGTTGCGGGGAGCGGGTCGGCCCAGTACTTC. Translated, it gives CASSGVAGSGSAQYF.

The J gene is TRBJ1-4, the V gene TRBV4-1, with D possibly being TRBD1 (6 bases). This CDR3 has 16 amino acids. The germline CDR1 and CDR2 sequences are MGHRA and YSYEKL. Trimming took off 0 bases at V and 6 bases at J, with 14 bases between the two ends. This chain's CDR3 is CASSQDSWGLDEKLFF. The CDR3 DNA follows: TGCGCCAGCAGCCAAGATTCATGGGGGCTTGATGAAAAACTGTTTTTT.

The V call is TRBV7-2, the J call TRBJ2-2; TRBD1 aligns across 7 bases. CDR3 length equals 15 residues. V dropped 5 bases and J dropped 4; count of bases not matched to a gene: 7. CDR1 SGHTA and CDR2 FQGNSA come from the germline V gene. CDR3 in amino acids: CASSDRQGSTGELFF. Written as DNA, the CDR3 is TGTGCCAGCAGCGACCGACAGGGTAGCACCGGGGAGCTGTTTTTT.